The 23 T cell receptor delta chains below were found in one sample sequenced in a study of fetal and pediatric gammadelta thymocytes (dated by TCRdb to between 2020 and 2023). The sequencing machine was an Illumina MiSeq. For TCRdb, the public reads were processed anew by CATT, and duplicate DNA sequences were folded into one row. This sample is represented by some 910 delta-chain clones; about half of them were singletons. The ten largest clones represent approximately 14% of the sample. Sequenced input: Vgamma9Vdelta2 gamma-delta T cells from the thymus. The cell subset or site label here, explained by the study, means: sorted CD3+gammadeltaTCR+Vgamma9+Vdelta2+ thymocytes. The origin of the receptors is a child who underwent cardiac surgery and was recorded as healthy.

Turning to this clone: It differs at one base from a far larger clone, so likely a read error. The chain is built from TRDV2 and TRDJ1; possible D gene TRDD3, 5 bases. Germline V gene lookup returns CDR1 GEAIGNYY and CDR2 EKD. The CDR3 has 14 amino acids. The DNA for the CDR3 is TGTGCCTGTGACACCGGGGGCCAAACCGATAAATTCATCTTT. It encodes CACDTGGQTDKFIF.

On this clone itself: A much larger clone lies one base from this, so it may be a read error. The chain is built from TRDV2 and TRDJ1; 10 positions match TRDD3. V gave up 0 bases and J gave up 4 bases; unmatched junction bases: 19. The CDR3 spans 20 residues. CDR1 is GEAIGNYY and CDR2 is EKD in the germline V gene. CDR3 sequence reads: CACDTGTGGSPRSGGDKLIF. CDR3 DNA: TGTGCCTGTGACACCGGGACTGGGGGATCCCCGCGTTCGGGGGGCGATAAACTCATCTTT.

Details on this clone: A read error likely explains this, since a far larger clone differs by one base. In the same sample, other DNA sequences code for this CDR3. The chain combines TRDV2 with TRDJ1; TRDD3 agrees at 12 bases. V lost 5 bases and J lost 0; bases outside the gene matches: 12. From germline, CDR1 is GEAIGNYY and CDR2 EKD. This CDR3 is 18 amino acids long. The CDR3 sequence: CACAIPTAGGYDTDKLIF. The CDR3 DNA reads TGTGCCTGTGCCATTCCTACGGCTGGGGGATACGACACCGATAAACTCATCTTT.

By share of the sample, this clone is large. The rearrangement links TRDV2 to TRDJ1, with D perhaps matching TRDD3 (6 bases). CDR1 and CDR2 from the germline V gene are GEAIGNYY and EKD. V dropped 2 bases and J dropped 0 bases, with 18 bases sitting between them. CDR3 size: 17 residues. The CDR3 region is CACDSRGWEIYTDKLIF. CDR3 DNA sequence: TGTGCCTGTGACAGTAGGGGATGGGAAATTTACACCGATAAACTCATCTTT.

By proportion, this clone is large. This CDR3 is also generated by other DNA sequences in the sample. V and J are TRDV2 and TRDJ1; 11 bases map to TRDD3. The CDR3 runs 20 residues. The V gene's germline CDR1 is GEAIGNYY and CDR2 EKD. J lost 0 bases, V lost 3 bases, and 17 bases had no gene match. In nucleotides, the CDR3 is TGTGCCTGTGACCGACGAGAAAAACTGGGGGATAGGTGTTACACCGATAAACTCATCTTT. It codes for CACDRREKLGDRCYTDKLIF.

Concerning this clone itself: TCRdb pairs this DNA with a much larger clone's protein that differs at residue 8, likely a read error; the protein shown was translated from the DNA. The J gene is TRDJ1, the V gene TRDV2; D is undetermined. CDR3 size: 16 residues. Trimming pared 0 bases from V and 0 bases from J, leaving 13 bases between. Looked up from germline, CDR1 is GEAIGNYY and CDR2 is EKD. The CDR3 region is CACDTVPAYYTDKLIF. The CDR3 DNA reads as TGTGCCTGTGACACCGTTCCGGCCTATTACACCGATAAACTCATCTTT.

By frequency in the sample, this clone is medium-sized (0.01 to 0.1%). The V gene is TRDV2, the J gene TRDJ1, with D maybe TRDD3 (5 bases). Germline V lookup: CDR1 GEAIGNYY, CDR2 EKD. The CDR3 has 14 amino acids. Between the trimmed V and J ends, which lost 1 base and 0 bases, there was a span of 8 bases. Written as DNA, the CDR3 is TGTGCCTGTGACACGGGGAAGTACACCGATAAACTCATCTTT. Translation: CACDTGKYTDKLIF.

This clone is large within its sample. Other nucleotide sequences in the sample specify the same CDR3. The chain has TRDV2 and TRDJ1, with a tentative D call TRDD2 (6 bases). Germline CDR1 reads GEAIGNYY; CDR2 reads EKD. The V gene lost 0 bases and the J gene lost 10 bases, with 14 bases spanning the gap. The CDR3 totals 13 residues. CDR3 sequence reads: CACDTEPSGGLIF. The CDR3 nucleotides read TGTGCCTGTGACACCGAGCCTTCCGGGGGACTCATCTTT.

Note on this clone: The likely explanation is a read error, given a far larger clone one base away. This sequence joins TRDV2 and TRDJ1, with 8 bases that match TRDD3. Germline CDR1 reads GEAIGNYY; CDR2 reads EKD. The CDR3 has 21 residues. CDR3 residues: CACHTKDDPGGPPRMTDKLIF. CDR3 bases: TGTGCCTGTCACACCAAGGACGATCCTGGGGGACCACCCCGAATGACCGATAAACTCATCTTT.

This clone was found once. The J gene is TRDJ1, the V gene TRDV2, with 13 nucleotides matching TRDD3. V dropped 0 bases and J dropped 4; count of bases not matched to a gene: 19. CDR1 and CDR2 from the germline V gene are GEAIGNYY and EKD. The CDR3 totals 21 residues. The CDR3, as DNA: TGTGCCTGTGACACCGGACCCCGCACAACTGGGGGATACGCATGGGGCGATAAACTCATCTTT. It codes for CACDTGPRTTGGYAWGDKLIF.

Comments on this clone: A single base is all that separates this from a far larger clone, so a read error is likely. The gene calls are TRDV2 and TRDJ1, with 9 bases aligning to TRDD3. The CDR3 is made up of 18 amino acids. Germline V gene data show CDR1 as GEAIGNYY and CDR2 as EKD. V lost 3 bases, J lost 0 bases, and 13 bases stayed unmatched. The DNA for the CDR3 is TGTGCCTGTGACTGGACCGGGACTGGGGGACCGTACACCGATAAACTCATCTTT. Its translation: CACDWTGTGGPYTDKLIF.

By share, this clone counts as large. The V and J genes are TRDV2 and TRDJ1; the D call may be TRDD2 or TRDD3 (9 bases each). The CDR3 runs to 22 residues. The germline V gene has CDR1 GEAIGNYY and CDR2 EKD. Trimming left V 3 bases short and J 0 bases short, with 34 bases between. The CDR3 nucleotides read TGTGCCTGTGACCCGCGGCCTTCCTACTGGGGGACCCGTAAGAAGTACACCGATAAACTCATCTTT. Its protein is CACDPRPSYWGTRKKYTDKLIF.

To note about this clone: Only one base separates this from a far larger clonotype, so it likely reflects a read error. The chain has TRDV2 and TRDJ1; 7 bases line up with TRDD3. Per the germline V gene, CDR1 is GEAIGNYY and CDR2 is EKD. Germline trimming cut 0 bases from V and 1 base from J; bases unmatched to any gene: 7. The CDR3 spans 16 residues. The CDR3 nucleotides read TGTGCCTGTGACACCATTGGGGGAGAAATCACCGATAAACTCATCTTT. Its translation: CACDTIGGEITDKLIF.

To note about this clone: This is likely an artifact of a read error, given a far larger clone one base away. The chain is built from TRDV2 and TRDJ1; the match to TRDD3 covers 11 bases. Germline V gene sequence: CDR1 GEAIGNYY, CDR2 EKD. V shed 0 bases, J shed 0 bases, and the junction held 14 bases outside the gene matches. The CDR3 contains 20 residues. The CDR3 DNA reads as TGTGCCTGTGACACCTCCTACACACGACTGGGGGATAATCACACCGATAAACTCATCTTT. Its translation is CACDTSYTRLGDNHTDKLIF.

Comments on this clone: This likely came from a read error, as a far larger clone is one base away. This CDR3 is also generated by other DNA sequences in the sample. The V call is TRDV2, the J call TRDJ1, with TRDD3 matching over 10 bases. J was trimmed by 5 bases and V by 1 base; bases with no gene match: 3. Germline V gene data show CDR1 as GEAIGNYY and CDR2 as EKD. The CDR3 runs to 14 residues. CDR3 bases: TGTGCCTGTGACACACTGGGGGATGCAGATAAACTCATCTTT. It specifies CACDTLGDADKLIF.

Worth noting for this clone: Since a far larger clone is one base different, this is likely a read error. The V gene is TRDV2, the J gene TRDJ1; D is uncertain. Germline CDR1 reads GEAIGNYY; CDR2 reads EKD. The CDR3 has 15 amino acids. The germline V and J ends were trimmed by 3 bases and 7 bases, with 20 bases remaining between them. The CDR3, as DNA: TGTGCCTGTGACCGGCCGGCCGCCCCCTCCGGTAAACTCATCTTT. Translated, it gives CACDRPAAPSGKLIF.

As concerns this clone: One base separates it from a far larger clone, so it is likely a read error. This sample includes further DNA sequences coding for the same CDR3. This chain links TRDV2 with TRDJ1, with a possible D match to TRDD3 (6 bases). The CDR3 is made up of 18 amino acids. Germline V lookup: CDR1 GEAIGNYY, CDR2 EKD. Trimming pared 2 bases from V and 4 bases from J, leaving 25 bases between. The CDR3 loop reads CACDKGNYWVQRGDKLIF. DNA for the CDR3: TGTGCCTGTGACAAGGGAAATTACTGGGTCCAGAGGGGCGATAAACTCATCTTT.

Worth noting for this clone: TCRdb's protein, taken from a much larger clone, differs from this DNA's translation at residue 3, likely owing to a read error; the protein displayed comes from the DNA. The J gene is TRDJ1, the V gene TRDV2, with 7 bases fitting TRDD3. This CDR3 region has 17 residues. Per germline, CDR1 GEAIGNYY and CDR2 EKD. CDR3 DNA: TGTGCCTATGACGGTTACTGGGGCGCTACTAAGTCCGATAAACTCATCTTT. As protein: CAYDGYWGATKSDKLIF.

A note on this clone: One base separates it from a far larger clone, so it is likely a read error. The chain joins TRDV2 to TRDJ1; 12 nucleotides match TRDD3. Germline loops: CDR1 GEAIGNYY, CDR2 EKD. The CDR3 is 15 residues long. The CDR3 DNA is TGTGCCTGTGACACACTGGGGGATACACACGATAAACGCATCTTT. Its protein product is CACDTLGDTHDKRIF.

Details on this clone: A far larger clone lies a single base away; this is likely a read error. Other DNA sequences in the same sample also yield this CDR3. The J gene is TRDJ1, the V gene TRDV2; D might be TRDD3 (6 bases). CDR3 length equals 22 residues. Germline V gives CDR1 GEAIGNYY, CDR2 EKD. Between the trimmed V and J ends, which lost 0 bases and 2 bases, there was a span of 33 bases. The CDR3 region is CACDTGYGGYARNSAKTDKLIF. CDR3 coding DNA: TGTGCCTGTGACACCGGCTATGGGGGGTACGCTAGAAACTCGGCAAAAACCGATAAACTCATCTTT.

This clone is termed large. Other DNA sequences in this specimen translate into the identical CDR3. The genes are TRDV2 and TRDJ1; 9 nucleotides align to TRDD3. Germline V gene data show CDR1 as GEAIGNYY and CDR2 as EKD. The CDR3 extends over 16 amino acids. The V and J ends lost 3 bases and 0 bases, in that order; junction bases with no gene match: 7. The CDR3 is CACDPSGIRDTDKLIF. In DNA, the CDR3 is TGTGCCTGTGACCCCTCGGGGATACGAGACACCGATAAACTCATCTTT.

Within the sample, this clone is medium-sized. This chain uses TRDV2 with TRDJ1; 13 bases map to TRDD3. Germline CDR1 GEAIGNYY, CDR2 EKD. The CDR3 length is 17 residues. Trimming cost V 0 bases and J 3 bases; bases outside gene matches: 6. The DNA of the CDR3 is TGTGCCTGTGACACCCTACTGGGGGATACGAGTTCCGATAAACTCATCTTT. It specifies CACDTLLGDTSSDKLIF.

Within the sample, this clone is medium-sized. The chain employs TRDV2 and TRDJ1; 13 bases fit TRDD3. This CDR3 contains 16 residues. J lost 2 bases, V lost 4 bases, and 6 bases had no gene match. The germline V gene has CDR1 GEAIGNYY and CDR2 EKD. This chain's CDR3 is CACELGDTNRTDKLIF. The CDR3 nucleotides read TGTGCCTGTGAACTGGGGGATACGAATAGAACCGATAAACTCATCTTT.